Detailed here is one T cell receptor (beta chain). The data stem from a study of T cell responses to AZD1222 COVID-19 vaccine. Germline CDR1 reads MDHEN; CDR2 reads SYDVKM. Trimming removed 10 bases from V and 3 bases from J, with 18 bases in between. The length of the CDR3 is 14 residues. Data came from immunoSEQ multiplex PCR; TCRdb stores just in-frame clones and leaves some out. Seen here are some 92,000 clones, about 91% observed once, and the top ten hold 6.5% to 8.5%. Material: peripheral blood, obtained on day 0 of AZD1222 vaccination. The receptor comes from an adult in good health. V gene TRBV28 combines with J gene TRBJ1-2; D is perhaps TRBD1 (6 bases). In DNA form, the CDR3 reads TGTGCCACCTCACCCGCCGACAGGCACTATGGCTACACCTTC. This codes for CATSPADRHYGYTF.